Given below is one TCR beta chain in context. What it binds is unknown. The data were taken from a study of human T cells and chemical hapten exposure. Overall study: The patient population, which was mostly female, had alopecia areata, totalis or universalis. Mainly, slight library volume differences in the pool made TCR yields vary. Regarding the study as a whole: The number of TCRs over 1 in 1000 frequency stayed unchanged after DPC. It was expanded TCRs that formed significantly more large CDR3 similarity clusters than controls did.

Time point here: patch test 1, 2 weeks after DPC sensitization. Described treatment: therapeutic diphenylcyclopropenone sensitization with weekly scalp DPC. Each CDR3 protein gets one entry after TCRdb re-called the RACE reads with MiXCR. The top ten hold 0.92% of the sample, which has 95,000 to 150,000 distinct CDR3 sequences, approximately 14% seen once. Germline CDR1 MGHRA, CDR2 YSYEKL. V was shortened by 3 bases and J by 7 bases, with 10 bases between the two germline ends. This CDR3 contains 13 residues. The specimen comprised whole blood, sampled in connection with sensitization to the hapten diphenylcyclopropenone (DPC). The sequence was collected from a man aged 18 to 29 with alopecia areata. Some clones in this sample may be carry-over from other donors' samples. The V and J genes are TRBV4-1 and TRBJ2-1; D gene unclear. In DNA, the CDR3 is TGCGCCAGCAGCCATCCCTCTGGAAATGAGCAGTTCTTC. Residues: CASSHPSGNEQFF.